This paragraph reports one T cell receptor (beta chain). Germline-derived CDR1 and CDR2 are SGHTA and FQGNSA. The V segment lost 4 bases and the J segment 2 bases; nucleotides outside the gene matches: 5. The CDR3 extends over 15 amino acids. This sample was taken from a study of neoadjuvant anti-PD-1 for oral cavity cancer. Study-level information: Patients mostly received three to four biweekly nivolumab doses at 3 mg/kg before surgery.

Patients had HPV-negative, locally advanced oral cavity squamous cell carcinoma. Profiling relied on immunoSEQ multiplex PCR, and the TCRdb table lists in-frame clones only, not all of them. The table lists some 15,000 clones, roughly 69% of them singletons, with about 2.1% in the top ten. This sequence originates from a person between 40 and 85 years old with oral cavity squamous cell carcinoma. The J gene is TRBJ1-5, the V gene TRBV7-2; TRBD1 aligns across 7 bases. Source: PBMCs, taken before nivolumab (anti-PD-1) treatment. CDR3 amino acids: CASSSTGQGNQPQHF. The CDR3 nucleotides read TGTGCCAGCAGCTCTACCGGACAGGGCAATCAGCCCCAGCATTTT.